This T cell receptor (beta chain) is from a study of blood T cell repertoires in COVID-19. Study as a whole: The United States, Italy and Spain supplied acute and convalescent COVID-19 samples.

V trimming: 1 base; J trimming: 4 bases; junction bases outside the gene matches: 2. Germline CDR1 reads SGHTA; CDR2 reads FQGNSA. This CDR3 contains 14 residues. Which cohort a participant joined came from the clinical history participants gave. Each exposed participant met a COVID-19 case in the 2 weeks preceding study entry. Per the original methods: The assay estimated nucleated cells by amplifying reference gene primers. Using immunoSEQ multiplex PCR, the repertoire was profiled, and TCRdb retains in-frame clones only, with some absent. For V, J and clone size, that table is used; D and trimming come from the DNA. The table has approximately 150,000 clones, over 80% seen once.

The sequence was obtained from a man aged 70 or older who had been exposed to COVID-19. The genes are TRBV7-2 and TRBJ2-5, with 8 bases that match TRBD1. The sample was PBMCs or T cells enriched from blood (not recorded which). The CDR3 is CASSLETGGETQYF. DNA of the CDR3: TGTGCCAGCAGCTTAGAAACAGGGGGAGAGACCCAGTACTTC.